These 28 T cell receptor beta chains originate from one sample sequenced in a study of shared clonotypes between healthy human individuals. Repertoires were generated with immunoSEQ multiplex PCR, while TCRdb's copy carries only in-frame clones and drops some. The sample carries approximately 2,300,000 clones, around 93% recorded once. The sequencing input was naive CD4+ T cells from PBMCs. As for subset: CD45RA+ positively selected. The receptors shown here come from a man between 18 and 29 years old in good health. Some clones in this sample may be carry-over from other donors' samples.

This sequence joins TRBV5-6 and TRBJ1-1; unclear D gene. Germline CDR1 is SGHDT and CDR2 is YYEEEE. CDR3 length: 13 residues. V lost 1 base, J lost 4 bases, and 8 bases lay in between. CDR3 DNA: TGTGCCAGCAGCTTGCGGAGGGCCACTGAAGCTTTCTTT. Translating it yields CASSLRRATEAFF. The variable domain in full, completed from reference TRBV5-6 and TRBJ1-1, reads DAGVTQSPTHLIKTRGQQVTLRCSPKSGHDTVSWYQQALGQGPQFIFQYYEEEERQRGNFPDRFSGHQFPNYSSELNVNALLLGDSALYLCASSLRRATEAFFGQGTRLTVV.

Here the CDR3 reads CASRRGQAIYEQFF. CDR3 nucleotides: TGTGCCAGCAGAAGAGGACAGGCCATCTATGAGCAGTTCTTC. The chain carries TRBV6-6 and TRBJ2-1, with TRBD1 matching 7 bases. V was clipped by 6 bases and J by 8 bases; unmatched bases: 10. The CDR3 is made up of 14 amino acids. Germline V gene lookup returns CDR1 MNHNY and CDR2 SVGAGI (reference sequence).

On this clone: In the same sample, other DNA sequences code for this CDR3. DNA of the CDR3: TGTGCCAGCAGTCCCTCCTATGGCTACACCTTC. Protein sequence: CASSPSYGYTF. The rearrangement uses TRBV28 and TRBJ1-2; no firm D call. The V end was cut by 5 bases, the J end by 4 bases, with 5 bases between. CDR3 length equals 11 residues. Looked up from germline, CDR1 is MDHEN and CDR2 is SYDVKM.

This clone appeared once. The same CDR3 is also encoded by other DNA sequences in this sample. V and J are TRBV20-1 and TRBJ2-1; D remains ambiguous. CDR3 length equals 11 residues. The ends were cut back, 3 bases at V and 6 bases at J, with 6 bases in the middle. Germline CDR1 and CDR2: DFQATT and SNEGSKA (reference sequence). The CDR3 DNA is TGCAGTGCTAGCAGAGGCAATGAGCAGTTCTTC. This codes for CSASRGNEQFF.

The chain carries TRBV6-5 and TRBJ2-7, with a possible D match to TRBD1 (6 bases). CDR1 and CDR2 (germline): MNHEY, SVGAGI. The germline V and J ends were trimmed by 4 bases and 4 bases, with 11 bases remaining between them. There are 13 residues in the CDR3. The DNA for the CDR3 is TGTGCCAGCAGTTTTCCAGGGGTGTACGAGCAGTACTTC. Encoded protein: CASSFPGVYEQYF.

The V and J genes are TRBV2 and TRBJ2-3; D uncertain. Germline V CDR1 and CDR2: SNHLY, FYNNEI. The CDR3 length is 12 residues. With 6 bases removed from V and 3 bases from J, the gap between germline ends came to 7 bases. CDR3 sequence: CASSQNTDTQYF. CDR3 DNA: TGTGCCAGCAGCCAGAATACAGATACGCAGTATTTT.

This chain connects TRBV5-4 to TRBJ2-1; the match to TRBD2 covers 12 bases. Germline V gene sequence: CDR1 SGHNT, CDR2 YYREEE (reference sequence). This CDR3 is 16 amino acids long. The trim removed 2 bases at V and 9 bases at J, leaving 9 bases unmatched. The CDR3: CASSFWSASGGGEQFF. In DNA, the CDR3 is TGTGCCAGCAGCTTTTGGTCCGCTAGCGGGGGGGGTGAGCAGTTCTTC. The variable domain in full, with the rest retrieved from reference TRBV5-4 and TRBJ2-1, is ETGVTQSPTHLIKTRGQQVTLRCSSQSGHNTVSWYQQALGQGPQFIFQYYREEENGRGNFPPRFSGLQFPNYSSELNVNALELDDSALYLCASSFWSASGGGEQFFGPGTRLTVL.

There are a few counts of this clone. The CDR3 is CSVARQGEAFF. The CDR3 bases are TGCAGCGTTGCACGGCAGGGGGAAGCTTTCTTT. The V call is TRBV29-1, the J call TRBJ1-1, with D possibly matching TRBD1 (6 bases). With 4 bases removed from V and 8 bases from J, the gap between germline ends came to 11 bases. The CDR3 length is 11 residues. Germline loops: CDR1 SQVTM, CDR2 ANQGSEA. The whole variable domain, filled in from reference TRBV29-1 and TRBJ1-1, reads SAVISQKPSRDICQRGTSLTIQCQVDSQVTMMFWYRQQPGQSLTLIATANQGSEATYESGFVIDKFPISRPNLTFSTLTVSNMSPEDSSIYLCSVARQGEAFFGQGTRLTVV.

In this sample, this clone turned up once. This rearrangement joins TRBV9 to TRBJ1-2; TRBD1 aligns across 7 bases. CDR1 is SGDLS, CDR2 YYNGEE, per germline. CDR3 length: 15 amino acids. V shed 4 bases and J 2 bases; nucleotides not matched to a gene: 8. The CDR3 DNA is TGTGCCAGCAGCCCCCGGACAGGTTACAACTATGGCTACACCTTC. It yields the protein CASSPRTGYNYGYTF.

The V gene is TRBV5-4, the J gene TRBJ2-1, with D perhaps matching TRBD2 (5 bases). Germline loops: CDR1 SGHNT, CDR2 YYREEE (reference sequence). The ends were cut back, 4 bases at V and 5 bases at J, with 13 bases in the middle. The CDR3 consists of 14 residues. CDR3 nucleotides: TGTGCCAGCAGCCTCGGAGGACGGGACAATGAGCAGTTCTTC. It encodes CASSLGGRDNEQFF.

The V gene is TRBV6-5, the J gene TRBJ2-7; D gene unclear. The CDR3 totals 15 residues. V dropped 4 bases and J dropped 1 base, with 14 bases sitting between them. The germline gives CDR1 MNHEY, CDR2 SVGAGI. In nucleotides, the CDR3 is TGTGCCAGCAGTTCTGACGGATCCCGTTCCTACGAGCAGTACTTC. Translation: CASSSDGSRSYEQYF.

Regarding this clone: The sample contains more than one DNA sequence encoding this CDR3. The chain recombines TRBV5-4 with TRBJ2-7; D gene uncertain. V was trimmed by 1 base and J by 5 bases, leaving 4 bases between them. The CDR3 is made up of 11 amino acids. The germline CDR1 and CDR2 sequences are SGHNT and YYREEE (reference sequence). CDR3 bases: TGTGCCAGCAGCTTGAATAACGAGCAGTACTTC. Amino acids: CASSLNNEQYF. Looking up the rest from reference TRBV5-4 and TRBJ2-7 gives the full variable domain: ETGVTQSPTHLIKTRGQQVTLRCSSQSGHNTVSWYQQALGQGPQFIFQYYREEENGRGNFPPRFSGLQFPNYSSELNVNALELDDSALYLCASSLNNEQYFGPGTRLTVT.

The chain joins TRBV27 to TRBJ2-3, with unresolved D. V was cut by 5 bases and J by 0 bases, with 18 bases left in between. There are 17 residues in the CDR3. Looked up from germline, CDR1 is MNHEY and CDR2 is SMNVEV (reference sequence). CDR3 residues: CASSPYLAYASTDTQYF. The DNA of the CDR3 is TGTGCCAGCAGTCCTTATTTAGCCTACGCGAGCACAGATACGCAGTATTTT.

The chain has TRBV10-3 and TRBJ1-4; D is unresolved. Trimming stripped 0 bases from V and 12 bases from J, with 14 bases between. Germline V CDR1 and CDR2: ENHRY, SYGVKD. This CDR3 region has 14 residues. The CDR3 DNA follows: TGTGCCATCAGTGAGTCTCGGGCAGCGAATCAACTGTTTTTT. This codes for CAISESRAANQLFF.

The genes are TRBV9 and TRBJ1-1; D is uncertain. V lost 4 bases and J lost 3, with 16 bases in between. The CDR3 contains 15 residues. Per germline, CDR1 SGDLS and CDR2 YYNGEE. CDR3 sequence reads: CASSPFSAVDTEAFF. CDR3 nucleotides: TGTGCCAGCAGCCCTTTTAGTGCGGTGGACACTGAAGCTTTCTTT.

The V and J genes are TRBV6-1 and TRBJ1-1; D perhaps matches TRBD1 (6 bases). The germline gives CDR1 MNHNS, CDR2 SASEGT. V was clipped by 7 bases and J by 5 bases, with 14 bases between them. There are 13 residues in the CDR3. CDR3 sequence: CASTQYRETEAFF. The CDR3 bases are TGTGCCAGCACTCAATACAGGGAAACTGAAGCTTTCTTT.

The chain recombines TRBV14 with TRBJ2-7; tentatively, D is TRBD1 (6 bases). The CDR3 is 15 residues long. CDR1 SGHDN and CDR2 FVKESK come from the germline V gene. Between the trimmed V and J ends, which lost 3 bases and 0 bases, there was a span of 12 bases. This CDR3 is CASSHGRGDSYEQYF. The CDR3 region has the DNA TGTGCCAGCAGCCATGGCAGGGGAGACTCCTACGAGCAGTACTTC.

The V gene is TRBV19, the J gene TRBJ1-4; tentative D call: TRBD1 (5 bases). CDR1 and CDR2 from the germline V gene are LNHDA and SQIVND (reference sequence). The CDR3 totals 15 residues. Trimming left V 3 bases short and J 6 bases short, with 14 bases between. CDR3 coding DNA: TGTGCCAGTAGTATTCGACGGGCCAGGGATGAAAAACTGTTTTTT. Translating it yields CASSIRRARDEKLFF. Combining the CDR3 with reference TRBV19 and TRBJ1-4 gives the whole variable domain DGGITQSPKYLFRKEGQNVTLSCEQNLNHDAMYWYRQDPGQGLRLIYYSQIVNDFQKGDIAEGYSVSREKKESFPLTVTSAQKNPTAFYLCASSIRRARDEKLFFGSGTQLSVL.

The CDR3 sequence: CASSLGTGADEQFF. The CDR3 DNA follows: TGTGCCAGCAGTCTAGGGACTGGGGCCGATGAGCAGTTCTTC. The J gene is TRBJ2-1, the V gene TRBV28; a possible D gene is TRBD2 (6 bases). From germline, CDR1 is MDHEN and CDR2 SYDVKM. The CDR3 is made up of 14 amino acids. With 5 bases removed from V and 8 bases from J, the gap between germline ends came to 16 bases. The entire variable domain, with the rest obtained from reference TRBV28 and TRBJ2-1, is as follows: DVKVTQSSRYLVKRTGEKVFLECVQDMDHENMFWYRQDPGLGLRLIYFSYDVKMKEKGDIPEGYSVSREKKERFSLILESASTNQTSMYLCASSLGTGADEQFFGPGTRLTVL.

The chain carries TRBV5-4 and TRBJ2-2, with TRBD1 as a possible D gene (6 bases). The CDR3 sequence is 16 residues long. V was shortened by 3 bases and J by 6 bases, with 18 bases between the two germline ends. CDR1 is SGHNT, CDR2 YYREEE, per germline (reference sequence). CDR3 sequence: CASSSHGTTRAGELFF. The CDR3, as DNA: TGTGCCAGCAGCTCACACGGGACAACCCGGGCCGGGGAGCTGTTTTTT.

This CDR3 is CASSLETSGPLPYNEQFF. In DNA, the CDR3 is TGTGCCAGCAGCTTAGAGACTAGCGGGCCGCTCCCATACAATGAGCAGTTCTTC. The gene calls are TRBV7-9 and TRBJ2-1; TRBD2 agrees at 10 bases. The CDR3 runs 18 residues. Germline V gene data show CDR1 as SEHNR and CDR2 as FQNEAQ (reference sequence). V trimming: 1 base; J trimming: 4 bases; junction bases outside the gene matches: 10.

CDR3 sequence: CASSLAGYEAFF. The CDR3 nucleotides read TGTGCCAGCAGTTTGGCCGGATATGAAGCTTTCTTT. The V call is TRBV28, the J call TRBJ1-1; the D is unclear. CDR1 is MDHEN and CDR2 is SYDVKM in the germline V gene. The CDR3 extends over 12 amino acids. Trimming cost V 3 bases and J 7 bases, with 9 bases left between them.

V gene TRBV7-9 combines with J gene TRBJ1-6; D gene uncertain. Trimming removed 2 bases at V and 7 bases at J, with 9 bases between. Germline CDR1 is SEHNR and CDR2 is FQNEAQ (reference sequence). This CDR3 has 14 residues. The CDR3 coding sequence is TGTGCCAGCAGCTTAAGGGCTACCAATTCACCCCTCCACTTT. It translates to CASSLRATNSPLHF.

The V and J genes are TRBV5-1 and TRBJ1-4; D not resolved. CDR3 length equals 16 residues. V dropped 0 bases and J dropped 6 bases, with 15 bases sitting between them. CDR1 SGHRS and CDR2 YFSETQ come from the germline V gene. This CDR3 reads CASSLDWRGGDEKLFF. CDR3 nucleotides: TGCGCCAGCAGCTTGGATTGGCGGGGTGGGGATGAAAAACTGTTTTTT.

The V and J genes are TRBV7-8 and TRBJ2-7; D unclear. Trimming cost V 5 bases and J 5 bases, with 16 bases left between them. From germline, CDR1 is SGHVS and CDR2 FQNEAQ. The CDR3 is made up of 14 amino acids. The CDR3 sequence is CASSLPKGYDEQYF. As DNA, the CDR3 is TGTGCCAGCAGCCTCCCGAAGGGATACGACGAGCAGTACTTC.

The chain carries TRBV5-1 and TRBJ2-4; a weak D match, TRBD1 (8 bases). The CDR3 has 14 amino acids. Germline CDR1 is SGHRS and CDR2 is YFSETQ. With 5 bases removed from V and 7 bases from J, the gap between germline ends came to 16 bases. The CDR3 sequence is CASSLAQGGNIQYF. Here the CDR3 DNA reads TGCGCCAGCAGTCTCGCACAGGGGGGGAACATTCAGTACTTC. Variable domain in full (rest from reference TRBV5-1 and TRBJ2-4): KAGVTQTPRYLIKTRGQQVTLSCSPISGHRSVSWYQQTPGQGLQFLFEYFSETQRNKGNFPGRFSGRQFSNSRSEMNVSTLELGDSALYLCASSLAQGGNIQYFGAGTRLSVL.

This rearrangement joins TRBV2 to TRBJ2-7; D uncertain. V was clipped by 11 bases and J by 3 bases, with 17 bases between them. The CDR3 loop spans 13 amino acids. Per germline, CDR1 SNHLY and CDR2 FYNNEI. DNA for the CDR3: TGTGCCCGTTCTTGGGGTCCCCGCTACGAGCAGTACTTC. Its translation: CARSWGPRYEQYF.

This clone was picked up one time. V usage is TRBV11-2 and J usage is TRBJ2-7; 9 nucleotides match TRBD1. V lost 5 bases, J lost 5 bases, and 13 bases stayed unmatched. The CDR3 covers 16 residues. Germline V gives CDR1 SGHAT, CDR2 FQNNGV. CDR3 nucleotide sequence: TGTGCCAGCAGCGTACGACATGGGACAGGGCCTAACGAGCAGTACTTC. The encoded protein is CASSVRHGTGPNEQYF.